This section outlines one TCR beta chain sequence together with its context. The antigen remains undetermined. The data belong to a study of identifying expanded T cells in peripheral blood. Study-level results: Roughly 1.2 clones differed between technical replicates, versus approximately 17 and 20 over time.

The CDR3 consists of 16 residues. After removal of 6 bases from V and 6 bases from J, the junction contained 10 bases not matched to a gene. Germline CDR1 is SGHAT and CDR2 is FQNNGV. Libraries were prepared by immunoSEQ multiplex PCR; TCRdb keeps only in-frame clonotypes and omits some of them. This sample yields 130,000 or so clones, of which around four fifths are seen a single time; less than 4% belongs to the top ten. This rearrangement joins TRBV11-2 to TRBJ2-4, with TRBD1 matching 11 bases. The sample taken for sequencing was blood. The sequence was obtained from a person aged 18 to 70 in good health. The CDR3 here is CASRSPGQGGLNIQYF. CDR3 in DNA: TGTGCCAGCAGAAGCCCGGGACAGGGGGGGTTAAACATTCAGTACTTC. The complete variable domain, with remaining parts taken from reference TRBV11-2 and TRBJ2-4, reads EAGVAQSPRYKIIEKRQSVAFWCNPISGHATLYWYQQILGQGPKLLIQFQNNGVVDDSQLPKDRFSAERLKGVDSTLKIQPAKLEDSAVYLCASRSPGQGGLNIQYFGAGTRLSVL.